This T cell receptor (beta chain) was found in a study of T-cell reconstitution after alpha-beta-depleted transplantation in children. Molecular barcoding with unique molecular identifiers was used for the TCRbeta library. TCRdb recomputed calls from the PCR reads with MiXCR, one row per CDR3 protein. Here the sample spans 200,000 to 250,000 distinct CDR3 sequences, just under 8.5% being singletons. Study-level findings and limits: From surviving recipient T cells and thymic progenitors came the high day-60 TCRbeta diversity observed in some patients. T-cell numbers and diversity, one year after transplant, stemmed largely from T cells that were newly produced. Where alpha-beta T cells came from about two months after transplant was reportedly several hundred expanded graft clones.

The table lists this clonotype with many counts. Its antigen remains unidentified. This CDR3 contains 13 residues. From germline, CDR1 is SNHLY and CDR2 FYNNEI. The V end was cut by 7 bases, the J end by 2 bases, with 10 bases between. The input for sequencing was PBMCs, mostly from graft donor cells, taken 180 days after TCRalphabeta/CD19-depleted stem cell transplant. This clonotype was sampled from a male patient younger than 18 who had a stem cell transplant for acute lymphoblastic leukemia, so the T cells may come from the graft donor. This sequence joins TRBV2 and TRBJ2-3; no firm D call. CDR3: CASKRSFTDTQYF. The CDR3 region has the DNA TGTGCCAGCAAACGGAGTTTCACAGATACGCAGTATTTT.